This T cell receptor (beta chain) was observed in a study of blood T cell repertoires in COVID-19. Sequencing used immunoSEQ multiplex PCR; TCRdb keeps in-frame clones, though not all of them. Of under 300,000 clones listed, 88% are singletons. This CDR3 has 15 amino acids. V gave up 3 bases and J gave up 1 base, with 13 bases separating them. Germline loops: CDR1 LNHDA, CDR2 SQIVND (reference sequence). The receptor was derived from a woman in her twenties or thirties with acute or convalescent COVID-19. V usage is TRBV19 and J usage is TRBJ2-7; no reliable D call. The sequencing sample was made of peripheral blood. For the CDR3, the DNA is TGTGCCAGTAGTATTCAACCAGGTGGGTCCTACGAGCAGTACTTC. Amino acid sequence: CASSIQPGGSYEQYF.